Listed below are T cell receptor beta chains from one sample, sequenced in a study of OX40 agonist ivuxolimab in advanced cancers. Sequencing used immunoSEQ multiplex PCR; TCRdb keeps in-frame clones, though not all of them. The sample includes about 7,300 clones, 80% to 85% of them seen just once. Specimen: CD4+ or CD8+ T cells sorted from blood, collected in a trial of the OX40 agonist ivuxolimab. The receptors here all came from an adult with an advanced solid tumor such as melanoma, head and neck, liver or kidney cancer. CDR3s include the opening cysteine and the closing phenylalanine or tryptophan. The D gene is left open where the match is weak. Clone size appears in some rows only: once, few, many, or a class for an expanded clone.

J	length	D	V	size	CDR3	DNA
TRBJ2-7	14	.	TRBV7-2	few	CASSLGGGLYEQYF	TGTGCCAGCAGCTTGGGCGGGGGCCTCTACGAGCAGTACTTC
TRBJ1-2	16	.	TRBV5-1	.	CASMEGSLGPNYGYTF	TGCGCCAGTATGGAGGGTTCTTTGGGTCCCAACTATGGCTACACCTTC
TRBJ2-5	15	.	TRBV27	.	CASGDQTTGNETQYF	TGTGCCAGCGGAGACCAAACTACAGGGAACGAGACCCAGTACTTC
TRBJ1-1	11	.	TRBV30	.	CAWSADGEAFF	TGTGCCTGGAGTGCGGACGGAGAAGCTTTCTTT
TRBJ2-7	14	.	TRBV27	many	CASSLSGTGSEQYF	TGTGCCAGCAGTTTATCCGGGACGGGCAGTGAGCAGTACTTC
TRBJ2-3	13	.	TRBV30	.	CAWLAPWGNTQYF	TGTGCCTGGCTAGCCCCCTGGGGAAATACGCAGTATTTT
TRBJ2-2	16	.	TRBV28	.	CASSLGQAGRTGELFF	TGTGCCAGCAGTTTAGGGCAGGCCGGGCGGACCGGGGAGCTGTTTTTT
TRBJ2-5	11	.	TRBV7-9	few	CASSFGETQYF	TGTGCCAGCAGCTTTGGAGAGACCCAGTACTTC
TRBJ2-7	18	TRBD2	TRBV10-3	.	CAISEMGLAGGYSYEQYF	TGTGCCATCAGTGAGATGGGACTAGCGGGGGGATACTCCTACGAGCAGTACTTC
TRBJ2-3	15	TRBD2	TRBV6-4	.	CASSETSGGEDTQYF	TGTGCCAGCAGTGAAACCAGCGGGGGGGAGGATACGCAGTATTTT
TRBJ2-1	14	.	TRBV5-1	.	CASSRADIGGEQFF	TGCGCCAGCAGCCGCGCCGATATAGGTGGAGAGCAGTTCTTC
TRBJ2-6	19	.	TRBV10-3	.	CAIQAQIQNDPSGANVLTF	TGTGCCATCCAGGCCCAAATACAGAATGATCCCTCTGGGGCCAACGTCCTGACTTTC
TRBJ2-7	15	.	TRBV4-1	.	CASSQGRDPSYEQYF	TGCGCCAGCAGCCAGGGGCGGGACCCATCCTACGAGCAGTACTTC
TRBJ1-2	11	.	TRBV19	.	CASTDWGGYTF	TGTGCCAGTACGGACTGGGGTGGCTACACCTTC
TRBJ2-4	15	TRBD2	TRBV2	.	CATQEGPALADIQYF	TGTGCCACCCAGGAGGGCCCTGCTCTAGCGGACATTCAGTACTTC
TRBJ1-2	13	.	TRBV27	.	CASSLGPSNGYTF	TGTGCCAGCAGTTTAGGACCGAGTAATGGCTACACCTTC
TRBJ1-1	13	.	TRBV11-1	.	CASSFTENPEAFF	TGTGCCAGCAGCTTTACAGAAAACCCTGAAGCTTTCTTT
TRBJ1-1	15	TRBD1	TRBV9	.	CASSATGGASTEAFF	TGTGCCAGCAGCGCCACAGGGGGCGCAAGCACTGAAGCTTTCTTT
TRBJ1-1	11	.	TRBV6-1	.	CASSTNTEAFF	TGTGCCAGCAGTACGAACACTGAAGCTTTCTTT
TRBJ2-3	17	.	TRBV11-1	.	CASSSSGGDTSTDTQYF	TGTGCCAGCAGCTCCAGTGGGGGTGATACTAGCACAGATACGCAGTATTTT
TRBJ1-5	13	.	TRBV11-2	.	CASSVGPNQPQHF	TGTGCCAGCAGCGTAGGACCGAATCAGCCCCAGCATTTT
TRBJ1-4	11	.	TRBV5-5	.	CASSAGEKLFF	TGTGCCAGCAGTGCGGGGGAAAAACTGTTTTTT
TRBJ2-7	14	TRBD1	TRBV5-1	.	CASSPGTGVYEQYF	TGCGCCAGCAGCCCGGGGACAGGGGTCTACGAGCAGTACTTC
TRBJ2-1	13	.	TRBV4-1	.	CASSQDRDHEQFF	TGCGCCAGCAGCCAAGATCGGGATCATGAGCAGTTCTTC
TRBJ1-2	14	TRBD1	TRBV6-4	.	CASSDGTGGYGYTF	TGTGCCAGCAGTGACGGGACAGGGGGGTATGGCTACACCTTC
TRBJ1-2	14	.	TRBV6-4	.	CASSTLDSRLGYTF	TGTGCCAGCAGTACCCTGGACAGCAGGCTTGGCTACACCTTC
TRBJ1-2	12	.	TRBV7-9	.	CASRDGYPGYTF	TGTGCCAGCAGGGACGGATATCCTGGGTACACCTTC
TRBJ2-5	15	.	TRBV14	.	CASSRPGQRQETQYF	TGTGCCAGCAGCCGCCCGGGACAACGCCAAGAGACCCAGTACTTC
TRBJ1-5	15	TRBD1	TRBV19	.	CASSIPGQGNQPQHF	TGTGCCAGTAGTATACCGGGACAGGGAAATCAGCCCCAGCATTTT
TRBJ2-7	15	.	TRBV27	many	CASSLSGEMFYEQYF	TGTGCCAGCAGTTTGTCAGGGGAAATGTTCTACGAGCAGTACTTC
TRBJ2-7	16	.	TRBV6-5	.	CASSLGGTAREYEQYF	TGTGCCAGCAGTTTAGGGGGGACGGCCCGAGAATACGAGCAGTACTTC
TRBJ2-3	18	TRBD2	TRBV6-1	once	CASSEWSGRGGVSDTQYF	TGTGCCAGCAGTGAATGGTCAGGGCGCGGGGGGGTGTCAGATACGCAGTATTTT
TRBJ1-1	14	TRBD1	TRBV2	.	CASRSGGEDTEAFF	TGTGCCAGCAGATCAGGGGGAGAGGACACTGAAGCTTTCTTT
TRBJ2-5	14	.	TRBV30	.	CAWAITLGGETQYF	TGTGCCTGGGCGATAACACTCGGGGGAGAGACCCAGTACTTC
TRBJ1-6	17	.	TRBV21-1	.	CASSTKATGDLSSPLHF	TGTGCCAGCAGCACAAAGGCGACAGGGGATTTAAGTTCACCCCTCCACTTT
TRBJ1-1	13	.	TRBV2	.	CASSEVGWAEAFF	TGTGCCAGCAGTGAAGTTGGGTGGGCTGAAGCTTTCTTT